The 21 T cell receptor beta chains below were found in one sample sequenced in a study of cytomegalovirus exposure and HLA in healthy donors (dated by TCRdb to about 2017). Library preparation employed the immunoSEQ multiplex PCR assay. The multiplex PCR relied on a mix of 60 forward primers for TCR Vbeta segments and 13 reverse primers for TCR Jbeta segments. TCRdb took this table from immuneACCESS and kept in-frame rearrangements with V and J called. Such tables lack part of the clones; where checked against another copy, unresolved V genes explain under half of the gap, and the rest is unexplained. Across this sample there are some 210,000 clones, with under 85% seen only once. The ten largest account for more than 8.5% of the sample. Sample: PBMCs. These receptors were taken from a woman aged 45-60 years in good health and CMV-seropositive.

The table lists this clone with a count of one. This chain links TRBV27 with TRBJ2-5, with D tentatively TRBD2 (6 bases). The J call could be wrong; TRBJ2-7 is a better fit for the DNA end. This CDR3 spans 12 amino acids. Per germline, CDR1 MNHEY and CDR2 SMNVEV (reference sequence). This CDR3 is CASSLRGGEQYF. Here the CDR3 DNA reads TGTGCCAGCAGTTTACGGGGAGGCGAGCAGTACTTC.

The genes are TRBV11-3 and TRBJ1-1; possibly TRBD1 for D (6 bases). Germline V CDR1 and CDR2: SGHNT, YENEEA. Trimming took off 4 bases at V and 3 bases at J, with 6 bases between the two ends. The CDR3 spans 12 residues. The DNA of the CDR3 is TGTGCCAGCAGCTCAGGGGACACTGAAGCTTTCTTT. Translation gives CASSSGDTEAFF.

This clone was seen a few times. This rearrangement joins TRBV7-8 to TRBJ1-6; D call uncertain. The CDR3 is made up of 16 amino acids. V gave up 5 bases and J gave up 6 bases, with 17 bases separating them. Germline lookup yields CDR1 SGHVS and CDR2 FQNEAQ. The CDR3 protein is CASSLHGDSVNSPLHF. The CDR3 DNA reads as TGTGCCAGCAGCCTCCACGGGGATTCCGTTAATTCACCCCTCCACTTT. The whole variable domain, filled in from reference TRBV7-8 and TRBJ1-6, reads GAGVSQSPRYKVAKRGQDVALRCDPISGHVSLFWYQQALGQGPEFLTYFQNEAQLDKSGLPSDRFFAERPEGSVSTLKIQRTQQEDSAVYLCASSLHGDSVNSPLHFGNGTRLTVT.

V usage is TRBV5-1 and J usage is TRBJ2-1; no clear D. V shed 4 bases and J shed 5 bases, with 10 bases lying between them. Looked up from germline, CDR1 is SGHRS and CDR2 is YFSETQ. This CDR3 contains 13 residues. The CDR3 bases are TGCGCCAGCAGCATAGATTCTAACAATGAGCAGTTCTTC. Amino acid sequence: CASSIDSNNEQFF.

A remark on this clone: The junction differs from germline at one of its ends, possibly a read error. This chain uses TRBV30 with TRBJ2-7; perhaps TRBD1 as D (6 bases). CDR3 size: 15 residues. Germline V gene data show CDR1 as GTSNPN and CDR2 as SVGIG (reference sequence). CDR3 nucleotides: TGTGCCTGGAGTCTCGCCCAGGACAGCTCCTACGAGCAGGACTTC. It codes for CAWSLAQDSSYEQDF. The complete variable domain, with remaining parts taken from reference TRBV30 and TRBJ2-7, reads SQTIHQWPATLVQPVGSPLSLECTVEGTSNPNLYWYRQAAGRGLQLLFYSVGIGQISSEVPQNLSASRPQDRQFILSSKKLLLSDSGFYLCAWSLAQDSSYEQDFGPGTRLTVT.

The rearrangement uses TRBV29-1 and TRBJ2-2, with 8 bases fitting TRBD1. Looked up from germline, CDR1 is SQVTM and CDR2 is ANQGSEA. The CDR3 runs 14 residues. The trim removed 5 bases at V and 0 bases at J, leaving 2 bases unmatched. The CDR3 reads CSVRQGTNTGELFF. The CDR3, as DNA: TGCAGCGTTCGACAGGGGACGAACACCGGGGAGCTGTTTTTT.

As DNA, the CDR3 is TGCGCCAGCAGGTACTCCGGGGGGGTACACTACGAGCAGTACTTC. This codes for CASRYSGGVHYEQYF. The chain couples TRBV23-1 to TRBJ2-7, with 8 bases that match TRBD2. TRBV23-1 is flagged as an ORF with uncertain function. This CDR3 is built from 15 residues. V shed 6 bases and J 3 bases; nucleotides not matched to a gene: 10.

In DNA form, the CDR3 reads TGTGCCAGCAGTTACTCAGGGGACAGGGGATTCTACGAGCAGTACTTC. Translation: CASSYSGDRGFYEQYF. This chain links TRBV6-6 with TRBJ2-7; 10 nucleotides match TRBD1. With 0 bases clipped from V and 3 bases from J, the junction kept 5 bases outside the gene matches. Per the germline V gene, CDR1 is MNHNY and CDR2 is SVGAGI (reference sequence). The CDR3 loop spans 16 amino acids.

CDR3 in DNA: TGTGCCAGCAGTAATGACAGGGGCCAGAATGAAAAACTGTTTTTT. Translated, it gives CASSNDRGQNEKLFF. This chain uses TRBV6-6 with TRBJ1-4; 8 bases align to TRBD1. Germline-derived CDR1 and CDR2 are MNHNY and SVGAGI (reference sequence). CDR3 length: 15 amino acids. J was trimmed by 5 bases and V by 5 bases; bases with no gene match: 7.

This rearrangement joins TRBV27 to TRBJ2-7; D might be TRBD1 (6 bases). CDR3 length: 13 residues. Trimming took off 6 bases at V and 2 bases at J, with 11 bases between the two ends. The germline V gene encodes CDR1 MNHEY and CDR2 SMNVEV (reference sequence). In DNA, the CDR3 is TGTGCCAGCAGCAACAGGGAGACCTACGAGCAGTACTTC. Translated, it gives CASSNRETYEQYF.

This sequence joins TRBV28 and TRBJ1-1; the match to TRBD1 covers 9 bases. Germline V gene sequence: CDR1 MDHEN, CDR2 SYDVKM. CDR3 length equals 15 residues. Trimming cost V 6 bases and J 1 base; bases outside gene matches: 6. The CDR3 nucleotides read TGTGCCAGCAGCTCGCCGGGACAGGGGAACACTGAAGCTTTCTTT. Translating gives CASSSPGQGNTEAFF.

The chain has TRBV18 and TRBJ1-1, with 7 bases aligning to TRBD1. Germline assignment: CDR1 KGHSH and CDR2 LQKENI. The ends lost 2 bases at V and 10 bases at J; junction bases unmatched: 13. The CDR3 length is 15 residues. In DNA form, the CDR3 reads TGTGCCAGCTCACCAGAGTCGTTTATCGGGGACAGAGCTTTCTTT. Translating gives CASSPESFIGDRAFF.

This clone was detected only a few times. The chain combines TRBV6-5 with TRBJ1-4, with 8 bases matching TRBD1. V lost 6 bases to trimming and J lost 7 bases; unmatched junction nucleotides: 7. This CDR3 is built from 14 residues. The germline gives CDR1 MNHEY, CDR2 SVGAGI. CDR3 amino acids: CASSYRGFREKLFF. In DNA form, the CDR3 reads TGTGCCAGCAGCTACAGGGGGTTTCGTGAAAAACTGTTTTTT.

CDR3 DNA sequence: TGTGCCAGCAGTTTCGACAGGGCTGCCAAAAACATTCAGTACTTC. This encodes CASSFDRAAKNIQYF. The chain combines TRBV6-5 with TRBJ2-4, with 7 bases fitting TRBD1. The V and J ends lost 4 bases and 1 base, in that order; junction bases with no gene match: 4. Germline V gene sequence: CDR1 MNHEY, CDR2 SVGAGI. This CDR3 is built from 15 residues.

The rearrangement uses TRBV29-1 and TRBJ1-1; the match to TRBD1 covers 12 bases. The junction had 13 bases not matched to a gene; V was cut back by 7 bases and J by 4 bases. The CDR3 has 16 amino acids. Per the germline V gene, CDR1 is SQVTM and CDR2 is ANQGSEA. CDR3 sequence (DNA): TGCAGCGCAACCGGGACAGGGGGCGGGAGGGGCACTGAAGCTTTCTTT. Protein: CSATGTGGGRGTEAFF.

The CDR3 here is CASSQEAGTGSTEAFF. For the CDR3, the DNA is TGTGCCAGCAGCCAAGAGGCCGGGACAGGGAGCACTGAAGCTTTCTTT. V and J are TRBV4-2 and TRBJ1-1; TRBD1 aligns across 9 bases. This CDR3 comprises 16 residues. Germline lookup yields CDR1 LGHNA and CDR2 YNFKEQ. With V trimmed by 0 bases and J by 4 bases, 6 bases remained unmatched.

The V gene is TRBV18, the J gene TRBJ2-3; D might be TRBD2 (6 bases). V was shortened by 1 base and J by 3 bases, with 14 bases between the two germline ends. The CDR3 extends over 16 amino acids. Per germline, CDR1 KGHSH and CDR2 LQKENI. The CDR3 nucleotides are TGTGCCAGCTCACCACAGGACCTGGGGGGTACAGATACGCAGTATTTT. It translates to CASSPQDLGGTDTQYF.

The rearrangement joins TRBV28 to TRBJ1-4; D uncertain. Trimming removed 6 bases from V and 8 bases from J, with 22 bases in between. From germline, CDR1 is MDHEN and CDR2 SYDVKM. The CDR3 consists of 16 residues. The DNA for the CDR3 is TGTGCCAGCAGCCCCCCCGGGGAAAATTTGGGCGAAAAACTGTTTTTT. It translates to CASSPPGENLGEKLFF.

The V gene is TRBV5-4, the J gene TRBJ2-1; tentatively, D is TRBD1 (6 bases). Germline values: CDR1 SGHNT, CDR2 YYREEE (reference sequence). CDR3 length: 16 amino acids. V was clipped by 0 bases and J by 0 bases, with 10 bases between them. CDR3 bases: TGTGCCAGCAGCTTGGACCTGGACAGCTCCTACAATGAGCAGTTCTTC. Its translation is CASSLDLDSSYNEQFF. Full variable domain (remainder filled in from reference TRBV5-4 and TRBJ2-1): ETGVTQSPTHLIKTRGQQVTLRCSSQSGHNTVSWYQQALGQGPQFIFQYYREEENGRGNFPPRFSGLQFPNYSSELNVNALELDDSALYLCASSLDLDSSYNEQFFGPGTRLTVL.

With regard to this clone: Other DNA sequences from this sample encode an identical CDR3 as well. This chain connects TRBV18 to TRBJ1-2; 7 positions agree with TRBD1. This CDR3 is 13 amino acids long. Germline V gene sequence: CDR1 KGHSH, CDR2 LQKENI. Unmatched junction bases numbered 1, after V lost 3 bases and J lost 3 bases. The CDR3 reads CASSPDRDYGYTF. In nucleotides, the CDR3 is TGTGCCAGCTCACCCGACAGGGACTATGGCTACACCTTC. Full variable domain (remainder filled in from reference TRBV18 and TRBJ1-2): NAGVMQNPRHLVRRRGQEARLRCSPMKGHSHVYWYRQLPEEGLKFMVYLQKENIIDESGMPKERFSAEFPKEGPSILRIQQVVRGDSAAYFCASSPDRDYGYTFGSGTRLTVV.

In regard to this clone: An end of the junction differs from the germline gene, which may be a read error. J is TRBJ1-1 and V is TRBV7-9; D unresolved. Looked up from germline, CDR1 is SEHNR and CDR2 is FQNEAQ (reference sequence). The CDR3 consists of 14 residues. CDR3 loop: CSSSLSGGNTEAFF. As DNA, the CDR3 is TGTTCCAGCAGCCTTTCGGGTGGGAACACTGAAGCTTTCTTT.